A selection of T cell receptor beta chains follows, all from one sample in a study of T cell responses to AZD1222 COVID-19 vaccine. Clones were sequenced by immunoSEQ multiplex PCR, and TCRdb holds only the in-frame ones, with some missing. The sample holds about 15,000 clones, 88% seen once. The sample was peripheral blood, taken 28 days after the second AZD1222 dose. Receptors originate from an adult who received the AZD1222 COVID-19 vaccine. CDR3s include the opening cysteine and the closing phenylalanine or tryptophan.

TRBJ2-2 | TRBV10-1 | CASRGGRNTGELFF
TRBJ1-4 | TRBV6-6 | CASSYPGGEKLFF
TRBJ1-4 | TRBV18 | CASSPRQGGEKLFF
TRBJ2-3 | TRBV29-1 | CSVGDGSSTDTQYF
TRBJ1-5 | TRBV27 | CASSTWGRGNQPQHF
TRBJ2-3 | TRBV5-1 | CASSPPSSTDTQYF
TRBJ1-3 | TRBV3-1/TRBV3-2 | CASSQSPGSGNTIYF
TRBJ2-3 | TRBV5-1 | CASSGWDPRGADTQYF
TRBJ2-7 | TRBV2 | CASSPGQGSEQYF
TRBJ1-2 | TRBV7-9 | CASSSRTGPDYGYTF
TRBJ1-2 | TRBV15 | CATSREVEGGRGGYTF
TRBJ2-1 | TRBV10-1 | CASSDRFLNEQFF
TRBJ1-2 | TRBV28 | CASRLGQGDYGYTF
TRBJ1-2 | TRBV3-1/TRBV3-2 | CASSPGRGYTF
TRBJ2-3 | TRBV11-1 | CASSHRTGSPDTQYF
TRBJ2-5 | TRBV5-6 | CASSSQLTQETQYF
TRBJ2-7 | TRBV2 | CASTGQGPYEQYF
TRBJ1-2 | TRBV28 | CASSFRLGERAGYTF
TRBJ2-7 | TRBV20-1 | CSARDGAKQYF
TRBJ2-1 | TRBV19 | CASTPTGGINEQFF
TRBJ1-2 | TRBV20-1 | CSASSTGGFNYGYTF
TRBJ2-3 | TRBV29-1 | CSGDSSTDTQYF
TRBJ2-2 | TRBV7-2 | CASSQDRPLVGELFF
TRBJ2-7 | TRBV7-9 | CASSLRSGSGYEQYF
TRBJ1-1 | TRBV9 | CASSVEFNTEAFF
TRBJ2-2 | TRBV25-1 | CASGWGRDTGELFF
TRBJ2-3 | TRBV6-2/TRBV6-3 | CASSPLAGGTDTQYF
TRBJ1-4 | TRBV4-3 | CASSQDPTASNEKLFF
TRBJ2-2 | TRBV7-2 | CASSIGPSAGELFF
TRBJ2-7 | TRBV4-2 | CASSPSTRLPRAEQYF
TRBJ1-4 | TRBV4-1 | CASSQGTGGEKLFF
TRBJ2-3 | TRBV24-1 | CATSDDVPDTQYF
TRBJ2-1 | TRBV7-3 | CASSLTGEREGPMSNEQFF
TRBJ1-1 | TRBV4-1 | CASSQDGTGDTEAFF
TRBJ2-3 | TRBV6-2/TRBV6-3 | CASSSRGGSSTDTQYF
TRBJ2-1 | TRBV24-1 | CATSDLGRKGNEQFF
TRBJ1-1 | TRBV10-2 | CASHQGFDTEAFF
TRBJ2-7 | TRBV2 | CASSPWGQAYEQYF
TRBJ2-7 | TRBV25-1 | CASSETVTEQYF
TRBJ2-3 | TRBV3-1/TRBV3-2 | CASSQAGDSTDTQYF
TRBJ1-6 | TRBV5-4 | CASSYDTFNSPLHF
TRBJ2-2 | TRBV5-1 | CASSRGQAGTGELFF
TRBJ1-1 | TRBV7-2 | CASSSTPETEAFF
TRBJ2-1 | TRBV5-1 | CASSLNAGSSYNEQFF
TRBJ1-5 | TRBV3-1/TRBV3-2 | CASSLDRDSNQPQHF
TRBJ1-2 | TRBV6-5 | CASSSPDYGYTF
TRBJ2-2 | TRBV10-3 | CAISEPDTGELFF
TRBJ2-3 | TRBV7-9 | CASSPRLASTDTQYF
TRBJ2-3 | TRBV5-1 | CASSLVQSSTDTQYF